The next 27 T cell receptor beta chains were all read from a single sample in a study of control samples from healthy donors and cancer patients. Method: immunoSEQ multiplex PCR; TCRdb's copy keeps in-frame clones and lacks some. This sample carries approximately 100,000 clones, approximately 90% of them seen once, and the ten largest clones take 17%. Sequencing was done on a sample of blood. Receptors were obtained from a woman aged 45-59 years in good health.

The chain is built from TRBV6-2 or TRBV6-3 and TRBJ2-1; 14 nucleotides agree with TRBD2. The junction had 8 bases not matched to a gene; V was cut back by 4 bases and J by 9 bases. The CDR3 sequence is 16 residues long. The germline gives CDR1 MNHEY, CDR2 SVGEGT. The CDR3 region is CASSSLRLAGGGEQFF. CDR3 DNA: TGTGCCAGCAGTTCCCTTCGACTAGCGGGGGGGGGTGAGCAGTTCTTC.

V is TRBV7-9 and J is TRBJ1-5, with 12 bases aligning to TRBD1. The CDR3 consists of 16 residues. Germline V gives CDR1 SEHNR, CDR2 FQNEAQ (reference sequence). Trimming cost V 1 base and J 7 bases; bases outside gene matches: 5. This CDR3 is CASSLGDRGLGQPQHF. The CDR3 DNA reads TGTGCCAGCAGCTTAGGGGACAGGGGGCTTGGACAGCCCCAGCATTTT.

The chain couples TRBV21-1 to TRBJ2-3; the table's D call of TRBD1 was not tested on the DNA. TRBV21-1 is annotated as a pseudogene. The CDR3 spans 15 residues. The CDR3 loop is CASSRGDRISDTQYF. CDR3 in DNA: TGTGCCAGCAGCAGAGGGGACAGAATATCAGATACGCAGTATTTT.

This clone showed up just a few times. The V call is TRBV5-4, the J call TRBJ2-7, with TRBD2 matching 13 bases. Germline CDR1 SGHNT, CDR2 YYREEE (reference sequence). The CDR3 is 15 residues long. Trimming took 4 bases from V and 7 from J; bases not matched to a gene: 8. CDR3 in amino acids: CASSPGLAGVWEQYV. The CDR3 DNA follows: TGTGCCAGCAGCCCTGGACTAGCGGGAGTATGGGAGCAGTACGTC.

The chain carries TRBV30 and TRBJ2-5; 8 nucleotides line up with TRBD1. Germline lookup yields CDR1 GTSNPN and CDR2 SVGIG (reference sequence). CDR3 length: 13 amino acids. Trimming removed 3 bases from V and 5 bases from J; junction bases left unmatched: 5. The CDR3, as DNA: TGTGCCTGGAGATCAGGGGGCGCGGAGACCCAGTACTTC. It is translated as CAWRSGGAETQYF.

This clone was counted a few times. The chain couples TRBV3-1 (or the pseudogene TRBV3-2) to TRBJ2-5; TRBD2 is a possible D gene (6 bases). Germline V lookup: CDR1 LGHDT, CDR2 YNNKEL (reference sequence). CDR3 length: 11 residues. V was trimmed by 6 bases and J by 12 bases, leaving 14 bases between them. CDR3 region: CASSWDSSEYF. The CDR3 DNA follows: TGTGCCAGCAGTTGGGACTCGAGTGAGTACTTC.

The CDR3 nucleotides are TGTGCCAGCAGCCCCGGACTAGCGGGGGGGCCAGATACGCAGTATTTT. It codes for CASSPGLAGGPDTQYF. This rearrangement joins TRBV7-6 to TRBJ2-3, with 15 bases matching TRBD2. Germline CDR1 reads SGHVS; CDR2 reads FNYEAQ. The CDR3 sequence is 16 residues long. V dropped 5 bases and J dropped 4; count of bases not matched to a gene: 4.

The chain has TRBV11-3 and TRBJ2-3, with 10 bases aligning to TRBD1. CDR3 size: 16 residues. The J segment lost 1 base and the V segment lost 1 base, leaving 2 bases of the junction unmatched. The germline CDR1 and CDR2 sequences are SGHNT and YENEEA. The CDR3 region is CASSLGGTGGTDTQYF. The CDR3 coding sequence is TGTGCCAGCAGCTTAGGGGGGACAGGGGGCACAGATACGCAGTATTTT.

V is TRBV6-5 and J is TRBJ2-7, with TRBD1 as a possible D gene (6 bases). The CDR3 sequence is 15 residues long. Looked up from germline, CDR1 is MNHEY and CDR2 is SVGAGI. Trimming shortened V by 6 bases and J by 1 base, and 16 bases separated the two germline ends. This CDR3 reads CASSQSGTSSYEQYV. The CDR3 DNA follows: TGTGCCAGCAGCCAGTCCGGGACATCTTCCTACGAGCAGTACGTC.

This sequence joins TRBV6-5 and TRBJ1-2; D is unresolved. Germline V gene data show CDR1 as MNHEY and CDR2 as SVGAGI. Trimming removed 5 bases from V and 5 bases from J, with 12 bases in between. The CDR3 runs 13 residues. The CDR3 coding sequence is TGTGCCAGCAGTCCCGTGACGGGGTATGGCTACACCTTC. Amino acid sequence: CASSPVTGYGYTF.

The rearrangement uses TRBV7-2 and TRBJ2-1, with D possibly matching TRBD2 (6 bases). This CDR3 has 17 amino acids. The germline CDR1 and CDR2 sequences are SGHTA and FQGNSA. Trimming left V 5 bases short and J 6 bases short, with 23 bases between. In DNA form, the CDR3 reads TGTGCCAGCAGCCTAGTAGGAGTGGGAGCCGGGGGCAATGAGCAGTTCTTC. This codes for CASSLVGVGAGGNEQFF. The whole variable domain, filled in from reference TRBV7-2 and TRBJ2-1, reads GAGVSQSPSNKVTEKGKDVELRCDPISGHTALYWYRQSLGQGLEFLIYFQGNSAPDKSGLPSDRFSAERTGGSVSTLTIQRTQQEDSAVYLCASSLVGVGAGGNEQFFGPGTRLTVL.

The chain carries TRBV18 and TRBJ2-6; tentative D call: TRBD1 (5 bases). The CDR3 covers 16 residues. Germline V gene data show CDR1 as KGHSH and CDR2 as LQKENI. V lost 3 bases and J lost 4, with 13 bases in between. The CDR3 sequence: CASSPPGPRGANVLTF. The CDR3 DNA sequence: TGTGCCAGCTCACCGCCAGGGCCGAGGGGGGCCAACGTCCTGACTTTC. The complete variable domain, with remaining parts taken from reference TRBV18 and TRBJ2-6, reads NAGVMQNPRHLVRRRGQEARLRCSPMKGHSHVYWYRQLPEEGLKFMVYLQKENIIDESGMPKERFSAEFPKEGPSILRIQQVVRGDSAAYFCASSPPGPRGANVLTFGAGSRLTVL.

The J gene is TRBJ1-2, the V gene TRBV19; a weak D match, TRBD1 (5 bases). V gave up 3 bases and J gave up 0 bases, with 8 bases separating them. Germline V CDR1 and CDR2: LNHDA, SQIVND (reference sequence). The CDR3 sequence is 14 residues long. The CDR3 region has the DNA TGTGCCAGTAGTATGACAGTTACTAACTATGGCTACACCTTC. The encoded protein is CASSMTVTNYGYTF.

The chain joins TRBV5-8 to TRBJ2-1, with TRBD2 matching over 7 bases. Germline assignment: CDR1 SGHTS and CDR2 YDEGEE. V lost 9 bases and J lost 4; bases outside the gene matches: 10. The CDR3 runs to 14 residues. As DNA, the CDR3 is TGTGCCACCCGCAAGAGGGAGGGATACAATGAGCAGTTCTTC. Translated, it gives CATRKREGYNEQFF.

The V and J genes are TRBV7-7 and TRBJ2-3, with 12 bases matching TRBD2. The CDR3 covers 17 residues. Per the germline V gene, CDR1 is SSHAT and CDR2 is FNYEAQ (reference sequence). Germline trimming cut 6 bases from V and 2 bases from J; bases unmatched to any gene: 9. CDR3 region: CASSPSGLAGFTDTQYF. CDR3 bases: TGTGCCAGCAGTCCTTCAGGACTAGCGGGGTTCACAGATACGCAGTATTTT.

The rearrangement links TRBV11-2 to TRBJ2-4; a weak D match, TRBD1 (5 bases). The length of the CDR3 is 13 residues. Deletions cut 4 bases from V and 5 bases from J, with 9 bases between. CDR1 and CDR2 from the germline V gene are SGHAT and FQNNGV. This CDR3 reads CASSSGPQNIQYF. CDR3 bases: TGTGCCAGCAGCTCAGGGCCCCAAAACATTCAGTACTTC.

The rearrangement joins TRBV11-2 to TRBJ2-7, with TRBD1 identical over 10 bases. The CDR3 spans 16 residues. V gave up 2 bases and J gave up 2 bases; unmatched junction bases: 6. The germline V gene encodes CDR1 SGHAT and CDR2 FQNNGV. DNA of the CDR3: TGTGCCAGCAGCTTAAATACCGGGACAGGGGCCTACGAGCAGTACTTC. This encodes CASSLNTGTGAYEQYF.

The CDR3 reads CATSGLGTGGDTQYF. The CDR3, as DNA: TGTGCCACCAGTGGCTTAGGGACTGGTGGAGATACGCAGTATTTT. The chain has TRBV24-1 and TRBJ2-3; perhaps TRBD2 as D (6 bases). With 5 bases removed from V and 5 bases from J, the gap between germline ends came to 16 bases. Germline values: CDR1 KGHDR, CDR2 SFDVKD. The CDR3 spans 15 residues.

V gene TRBV7-2 combines with J gene TRBJ2-3; D is possibly TRBD1 (7 bases). Per the germline V gene, CDR1 is SGHTA and CDR2 is FQGNSA. The CDR3 runs to 13 residues. V shed 2 bases and J shed 11 bases, with 14 bases lying between them. In DNA, the CDR3 is TGTGCCAGCAGCTTACCACCAGGGGGAGGGCAGTATTTT. This codes for CASSLPPGGGQYF.

The chain links TRBV3-1 (or the pseudogene TRBV3-2) to TRBJ1-4; 8 nucleotides agree with TRBD1. The trim removed 6 bases at V and 1 base at J, leaving 19 bases unmatched. The length of the CDR3 is 20 residues. Germline CDR1 and CDR2: LGHDT and YNNKEL (reference sequence). DNA for the CDR3: TGTGCCAGCAGTCACCCCCCTTGGACAGGGAAAGAAGAAACTAATGAAAAACTGTTTTTT. Translated: CASSHPPWTGKEETNEKLFF.

This clone turned up a few times. In the same sample, other DNA sequences code for this CDR3. The CDR3 reads CASSPTGNTEAFF. CDR3 coding DNA: TGTGCCAGCAGCCCCACAGGGAACACTGAAGCTTTCTTT. The chain uses TRBV7-3 and TRBJ1-1; D is perhaps TRBD1 (5 bases). The CDR3 runs to 13 residues. CDR1 is SGHTA, CDR2 FQGTGA, per germline. The V and J ends lost 5 bases and 1 base respectively, with 8 bases between them.

This clone was found once. This sequence joins TRBV19 and TRBJ2-1; D perhaps matches TRBD2 (6 bases). V gave up 6 bases and J gave up 7 bases, with 16 bases separating them. The CDR3 runs to 14 residues. CDR1 and CDR2 from the germline V gene are LNHDA and SQIVND (reference sequence). The CDR3 DNA sequence: TGTGCCAGTAGAGAACTCGGCGCGGGGAATGAGCAGTTCTTC. Translation: CASRELGAGNEQFF.

This chain links TRBV6-6 with TRBJ2-3; 9 nucleotides align to TRBD1. This CDR3 comprises 17 residues. Germline CDR1 MNHNY, CDR2 SVGAGI (reference sequence). V gave up 5 bases and J gave up 2 bases; unmatched junction bases: 11. The CDR3 loop is CASSRPPGTGFTDTQYF. The CDR3 coding sequence is TGTGCCAGCAGTCGACCACCCGGGACAGGGTTCACAGATACGCAGTATTTT.

The V gene is TRBV6-5, the J gene TRBJ1-2, with unresolved D. Germline assignment: CDR1 MNHEY and CDR2 SVGAGI. This CDR3 spans 13 amino acids. Trimming took 4 bases from V and 4 from J, leaving 10 bases between them. CDR3 in DNA: TGTGCCAGCAGTTCCACCGGGGTCTATGGCTACACCTTC. Translated: CASSSTGVYGYTF.

V is TRBV19 and J is TRBJ2-2; TRBD1 might be the D (6 bases). V gave up 7 bases and J gave up 1 base, with 16 bases separating them. Germline V gene lookup returns CDR1 LNHDA and CDR2 SQIVND (reference sequence). This CDR3 spans 16 amino acids. Here the CDR3 reads CASTPGLGQNTGELFF. CDR3 bases: TGTGCCAGTACCCCAGGATTGGGACAGAACACCGGGGAGCTGTTTTTT.

The chain links TRBV30 to TRBJ2-1; TRBD2 matches at 8 bases. Germline CDR1 GTSNPN, CDR2 SVGIG (reference sequence). The V gene end was trimmed by 7 bases and the J gene end by 3 bases; junction bases not matched to a gene: 8. The CDR3 extends over 14 amino acids. CDR3 sequence reads: CASQLAVNYNEQFF. CDR3 in DNA: TGTGCCTCTCAACTAGCGGTGAACTACAATGAGCAGTTCTTC.

This chain joins TRBV7-2 and TRBJ1-6; 8 bases line up with TRBD1. The CDR3 runs 15 residues. The germline V gene has CDR1 SGHTA and CDR2 FQGNSA. V was clipped by 3 bases and J by 14 bases; unmatched bases: 12. The CDR3: CASSFLPGTGSALHF. The CDR3 bases are TGTGCCAGCAGCTTCTTACCTGGGACAGGATCCGCCCTCCACTTT. The full variable domain, with the rest looked up from reference TRBV7-2 and TRBJ1-6, is GAGVSQSPSNKVTEKGKDVELRCDPISGHTALYWYRQSLGQGLEFLIYFQGNSAPDKSGLPSDRFSAERTGGSVSTLTIQRTQQEDSAVYLCASSFLPGTGSALHFGNGTRLTVT.